This paragraph reports one T cell receptor beta chain. This specimen comes from a study of OX40 agonist ivuxolimab in advanced cancers. Assay used: immunoSEQ multiplex PCR; TCRdb lists only in-frame clones, some missing. This sample has fewer than 55,000 clones, with around 84% found just once. Germline CDR1 and CDR2: MDHEN and SYDVKM. The V end was cut by 2 bases, the J end by 5 bases, with 15 bases between. This CDR3 contains 15 residues. The receptor comes from an adult with an advanced solid tumor such as melanoma, head and neck, liver or kidney cancer. The rearrangement uses TRBV28 and TRBJ2-5, with D possibly matching TRBD1 (5 bases). Sequencing used CD4+ or CD8+ T cells sorted from blood, obtained in a trial of the OX40 agonist ivuxolimab. CDR3 nucleotide sequence: TGTGCCAGCAGTTTAGCGGCAGGGTCGGACGAGACCCAGTACTTC. This encodes CASSLAAGSDETQYF.